Below are 22 T cell receptor beta chains sequenced from a single sample in a study of blood T cell repertoires in COVID-19. The data were produced by immunoSEQ multiplex PCR, yet TCRdb's version contains in-frame clones alone and is incomplete. The sample lists 250,000 to 350,000 clones; nearly 90% were seen once. Sequences were obtained from PBMCs or T cells enriched from blood (not recorded which). All receptors derive from a woman aged 18-29 years with acute COVID-19.

The chain employs TRBV18 and TRBJ2-5, with D perhaps matching TRBD1 (5 bases). In germline, CDR1 is KGHSH, CDR2 LQKENI. The CDR3 contains 13 residues. Trimming left V 3 bases short and J 2 bases short, with 7 bases between. In DNA form, the CDR3 reads TGTGCCAGCTCACCGACAGAACAAGAGACCCAGTACTTC. It codes for CASSPTEQETQYF.

V is TRBV6-5 and J is TRBJ1-1; tentative D call: TRBD1 (6 bases). Germline loops: CDR1 MNHEY, CDR2 SVGAGI. This CDR3 has 14 amino acids. Trimming pared 5 bases from V and 0 bases from J, leaving 10 bases between. The CDR3 DNA reads as TGTGCCAGCAGTCCGAGGACAGTGAACACTGAAGCTTTCTTT. It translates to CASSPRTVNTEAFF.

The CDR3 is CASGESGPYNEQFF. The DNA for the CDR3 is TGCGCCAGCGGGGAAAGCGGACCCTACAATGAGCAGTTCTTC. The rearrangement joins TRBV10-1 to TRBJ2-1; possibly TRBD2 for D (5 bases). Looked up from germline, CDR1 is WNHNN and CDR2 is SYGVQD (reference sequence). CDR3 length: 14 amino acids. V dropped 8 bases and J dropped 2 bases, with 13 bases sitting between them.

This chain joins TRBV19 and TRBJ2-2; tentative D call: TRBD2 (5 bases). Germline CDR1 and CDR2: LNHDA and SQIVND (reference sequence). The CDR3 extends over 14 amino acids. The V gene lost 6 bases and the J gene lost 3 bases, with 11 bases spanning the gap. CDR3 coding DNA: TGTGCCAGTAGGACGGGAATCGACACCGGGGAGCTGTTTTTT. This encodes CASRTGIDTGELFF.

The rearrangement links TRBV7-6 to TRBJ1-1, with D perhaps matching TRBD1 (5 bases). The CDR3 extends over 15 amino acids. Germline V CDR1 and CDR2: SGHVS, FNYEAQ. Between the trimmed V and J ends, which lost 1 base and 4 bases, there was a span of 13 bases. The CDR3 nucleotides read TGTGCCAGCAGCTTAGTGGTGGGTGGGGCCACTGAAGCTTTCTTT. This translates into CASSLVVGGATEAFF. Filled out from reference TRBV7-6 and TRBJ1-1, the complete variable domain reads GAGVSQSPRYKVTKRGQDVALRCDPISGHVSLYWYRQALGQGPEFLTYFNYEAQQDKSGLPNDRFSAERPEGSISTLTIQRTEQRDSAMYRCASSLVVGGATEAFFGQGTRLTVV.

Details on this clone: Other DNA sequences from this sample encode an identical CDR3 as well. This chain joins TRBV12-3 or TRBV12-4 and TRBJ2-3; 7 bases are shared with TRBD2. With V trimmed by 2 bases and J by 4 bases, 0 bases remained unmatched. There are 13 residues in the CDR3. CDR3 loop: CASSLRGADTQYF. As DNA, the CDR3 is TGTGCCAGCAGTTTACGGGGGGCAGATACGCAGTATTTT.

The chain joins TRBV27 to TRBJ2-5; 9 bases are a match to TRBD2. The length of the CDR3 is 17 residues. CDR1 MNHEY and CDR2 SMNVEV come from the germline V gene (reference sequence). The ends lost 7 bases at V and 4 bases at J; junction bases unmatched: 16. The DNA of the CDR3 is TGTGCCAGCACTCGGCTAGCGGGACCCAGGGAAGCAGAGACCCAGTACTTC. Its translation: CASTRLAGPREAETQYF.

This rearrangement joins TRBV9 to TRBJ1-2, with 9 nucleotides matching TRBD1. CDR3 length: 13 residues. The germline gives CDR1 SGDLS, CDR2 YYNGEE. Trimming removed 4 bases from V and 6 bases from J; junction bases left unmatched: 4. The CDR3 protein is CASSLTGGDGYTF. CDR3 coding DNA: TGTGCCAGCAGCCTTACAGGGGGCGATGGCTACACCTTC.

In its sample, this clone was seen a few times. Different DNA sequences within this sample yield the same CDR3. V gene TRBV18 combines with J gene TRBJ1-2; no definite D call. V gave up 6 bases and J gave up 5 bases, with 10 bases separating them. Germline V gene sequence: CDR1 KGHSH, CDR2 LQKENI. CDR3 length: 12 amino acids. Written as DNA, the CDR3 is TGTGCCAGCTCTCCCGTCGGGTATGGCTACACCTTC. Its translation: CASSPVGYGYTF.

This chain uses TRBV7-9 with TRBJ1-1, with D possibly matching TRBD1 (6 bases). The CDR3 has 15 amino acids. Between the trimmed V and J ends, which lost 6 bases and 1 base, there was a span of 15 bases. The germline gives CDR1 SEHNR, CDR2 FQNEAQ (reference sequence). In DNA, the CDR3 is TGTGCCAGCAGTTATACCCGGGACAAGAACACTGAAGCTTTCTTT. It codes for CASSYTRDKNTEAFF.

The rearrangement uses TRBV10-1 and TRBJ1-5; possible D gene TRBD1, 6 bases. CDR3 length: 17 residues. CDR1 and CDR2 (germline): WNHNN, SYGVQD (reference sequence). V was pared by 8 bases and J by 2 bases, with 22 bases between. CDR3 residues: CASPESRDTTGNQPQHF. CDR3 nucleotide sequence: TGCGCCAGCCCGGAGTCCCGGGACACAACCGGCAATCAGCCCCAGCATTTT.

V and J are TRBV2 and TRBJ1-1; possibly TRBD1 for D (5 bases). V dropped 0 bases and J dropped 4 bases, with 9 bases sitting between them. The germline V gene has CDR1 SNHLY and CDR2 FYNNEI. This CDR3 has 14 residues. For the CDR3, the DNA is TGTGCCAGCAGTGAAGCAGGGGTGGGCACTGAAGCTTTCTTT. Residues: CASSEAGVGTEAFF. Using reference TRBV2 and TRBJ1-1 for the parts outside the CDR3, the full variable domain is EPEVTQTPSHQVTQMGQEVILRCVPISNHLYFYWYRQILGQKVEFLVSFYNNEISEKSEIFDDQFSVERPDGSNFTLKIRSTKLEDSAMYFCASSEAGVGTEAFFGQGTRLTVV.

This chain uses TRBV12-3 or TRBV12-4 with TRBJ2-1; D is undetermined. Trimming left V 3 bases short and J 4 bases short, with 4 bases between. The CDR3 extends over 12 amino acids. As DNA, the CDR3 is TGTGCCAGCAGTTTCCCTTACAATGAGCAGTTCTTC. Translating it yields CASSFPYNEQFF.

This clone was observed a few times. V usage is TRBV7-9 and J usage is TRBJ2-2, with D perhaps TRBD1 (7 bases). Germline V gene lookup returns CDR1 SEHNR and CDR2 FQNEAQ (reference sequence). This CDR3 comprises 16 residues. V gave up 8 bases and J gave up 2 bases, with 18 bases separating them. The CDR3: CASRGRGGRNTGELFF. Written as DNA, the CDR3 is TGTGCCAGCCGGGGGCGAGGGGGCCGTAACACCGGGGAGCTGTTTTTT.

This chain links TRBV28 with TRBJ2-7; 7 positions agree with TRBD2. This CDR3 has 13 residues. Germline CDR1 and CDR2: MDHEN and SYDVKM. V lost 5 bases, J lost 4 bases, and 5 bases stayed unmatched. Written as DNA, the CDR3 is TGTGCCAGCAGTCGGGAGGTAAGGTACGAGCAGTACTTC. This translates into CASSREVRYEQYF.

The gene calls are TRBV9 and TRBJ2-3, with D tentatively TRBD1 (5 bases). The CDR3 has 14 residues. Trimming left V 0 bases short and J 2 bases short, with 7 bases between. CDR1 is SGDLS and CDR2 is YYNGEE in the germline V gene. The CDR3 region has the DNA TGTGCCAGCAGCGTAGGACAGCCCACAGATACGCAGTATTTT. Encoded protein: CASSVGQPTDTQYF.

The chain carries TRBV29-1 and TRBJ2-3; 7 nucleotides align to TRBD1. CDR3 size: 13 residues. V dropped 6 bases and J dropped 7; count of bases not matched to a gene: 10. Germline loops: CDR1 SQVTM, CDR2 ANQGSEA. As DNA, the CDR3 is TGCAGCGTGATCCTACAGGGGTTGTATACGCAGTATTTT. Translation: CSVILQGLYTQYF.

This chain joins TRBV2 and TRBJ2-1; 10 bases agree with TRBD2. The CDR3 length is 15 residues. Germline trimming cut 3 bases from V and 4 bases from J; bases unmatched to any gene: 3. Looked up from germline, CDR1 is SNHLY and CDR2 is FYNNEI. In DNA, the CDR3 is TGTGCCAGCAGTGAGGTAGCGGGAGGTTACAATGAGCAGTTCTTC. Translating gives CASSEVAGGYNEQFF.

The chain carries TRBV18 and TRBJ2-5; the match to TRBD2 covers 7 bases. The CDR3 totals 17 residues. The J segment lost 2 bases and the V segment lost 0 bases, leaving 9 bases of the junction unmatched. CDR1 is KGHSH and CDR2 is LQKENI in the germline V gene. CDR3 residues: CASSPPRAGTIQETQYF. CDR3 nucleotides: TGTGCCAGCTCACCACCACGAGCGGGGACTATACAAGAGACCCAGTACTTC. Complete variable domain (other parts from reference TRBV18 and TRBJ2-5): NAGVMQNPRHLVRRRGQEARLRCSPMKGHSHVYWYRQLPEEGLKFMVYLQKENIIDESGMPKERFSAEFPKEGPSILRIQQVVRGDSAAYFCASSPPRAGTIQETQYFGPGTRLLVL.

The chain links TRBV11-1 to TRBJ1-2; 8 bases are shared with TRBD1. Germline CDR1 reads SGHAT; CDR2 reads FQDESV (reference sequence). CDR3 length equals 11 residues. J was trimmed by 8 bases and V by 6 bases; bases with no gene match: 2. The CDR3 region is CASSGQGGYTF. As DNA, the CDR3 is TGTGCCAGCAGTGGACAGGGCGGCTACACCTTC.

Here the CDR3 reads CASSSGLYSYNEQFF. In DNA, the CDR3 is TGTGCCAGCAGCTCCGGACTTTACTCCTACAATGAGCAGTTCTTC. The chain employs TRBV11-1 and TRBJ2-1, with a possible D match to TRBD2 (5 bases). The V and J ends lost 4 bases and 0 bases respectively, with 10 bases between them. The CDR3 sequence is 15 residues long. Germline V gene lookup returns CDR1 SGHAT and CDR2 FQDESV (reference sequence).

This chain links TRBV28 with TRBJ1-5; tentatively, D is TRBD1 (5 bases). The germline V gene encodes CDR1 MDHEN and CDR2 SYDVKM. The length of the CDR3 is 16 residues. V lost 5 bases and J lost 0, with 14 bases in between. CDR3 in amino acids: CASSLRYRGSNQPQHF. In DNA form, the CDR3 reads TGTGCCAGCAGTCTCCGTTATAGGGGTAGCAATCAGCCCCAGCATTTT.